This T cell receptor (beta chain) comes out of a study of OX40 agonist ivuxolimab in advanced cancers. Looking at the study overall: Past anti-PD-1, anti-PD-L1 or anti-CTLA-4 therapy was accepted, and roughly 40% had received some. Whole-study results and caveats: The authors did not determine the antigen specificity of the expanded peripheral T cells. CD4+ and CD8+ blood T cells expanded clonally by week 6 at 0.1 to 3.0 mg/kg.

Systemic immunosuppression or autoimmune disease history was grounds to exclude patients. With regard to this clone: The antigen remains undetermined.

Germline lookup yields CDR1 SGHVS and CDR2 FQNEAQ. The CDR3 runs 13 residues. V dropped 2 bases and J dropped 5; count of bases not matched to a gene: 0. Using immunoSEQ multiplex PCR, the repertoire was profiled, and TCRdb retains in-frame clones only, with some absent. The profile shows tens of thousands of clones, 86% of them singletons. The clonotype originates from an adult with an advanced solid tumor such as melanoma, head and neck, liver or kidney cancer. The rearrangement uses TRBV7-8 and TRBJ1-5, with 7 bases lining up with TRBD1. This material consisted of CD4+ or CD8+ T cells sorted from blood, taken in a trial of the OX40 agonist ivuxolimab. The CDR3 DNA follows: TGTGCCAGCAGCTTAAGGGGGCATCAGCCCCAGCATTTT. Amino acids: CASSLRGHQPQHF.